The next 20 T cell receptor beta chains were all read from a single sample in a study of CD8+CD57+ T cells in acquired aplastic anemia. Patients selected for sequencing had displayed CD8+CD57+ cell expansion by flow cytometry. Genomic DNA templated the TCR beta VDJ and CDR3 profiling. TCRdb reprocessed the reads via MiXCR and lists one record per CDR3 protein. Of under 500,000 distinct CDR3 sequences listed, around 33% were seen once; the top ten hold roughly 0.89%. Sequenced sample: sorted CD4+, CD8+, or CD8+CD57+ T cells (not recorded which) from PBMCs. Receptors originate from a human donor with aplastic anemia.

This clonotype was found many times. The chain joins TRBV24-1 to TRBJ1-1; D is unclear. With 7 bases removed from V and 0 bases from J, the gap between germline ends came to 8 bases. This CDR3 has 13 residues. Germline V CDR1 and CDR2: KGHDR, SFDVKD. CDR3 sequence: CATRETLNTEAFF. In DNA, the CDR3 is TGTGCCACCAGAGAGACGTTGAACACTGAAGCTTTCTTT.

The chain uses TRBV24-1 and TRBJ1-5; D gene unclear. CDR1 and CDR2 (germline): KGHDR, SFDVKD. The V end lost 2 bases, the J end lost 5 bases, and 12 bases lay between the germline ends. This CDR3 spans 15 amino acids. CDR3 in DNA: TGTGCCACCAGTGATTCCCGGGAGCCCCATCAGCCCCAGCATTTT. Protein sequence: CATSDSREPHQPQHF.

This rearrangement joins TRBV19 to TRBJ1-4; 7 bases line up with TRBD1. From germline, CDR1 is LNHDA and CDR2 SQIVND (reference sequence). This CDR3 contains 14 residues. The trim removed 7 bases at V and 2 bases at J, leaving 4 bases unmatched. CDR3 sequence (DNA): TGTGCCAGTAAACTGGGACAGACTAATGAAAAACTGTTTTTT. This translates into CASKLGQTNEKLFF.

The chain uses TRBV25-1 and TRBJ1-3; D remains ambiguous. The V and J ends lost 6 bases and 9 bases respectively, with 15 bases between them. This CDR3 has 13 amino acids. Germline V gene sequence: CDR1 MGHDK, CDR2 SYGVNS. The CDR3 loop reads CASSPVMEGTIYF. The DNA of the CDR3 is TGTGCCAGCAGCCCTGTCATGGAGGGCACCATATATTTT.

The chain has TRBV7-3 and TRBJ2-7, with 11 bases identical to TRBD2. V lost 11 bases and J lost 7; bases outside the gene matches: 10. CDR3 length: 13 amino acids. CDR1 is SGHTA, CDR2 FQGTGA, per germline. The CDR3: CAVETSGIYEQYF. CDR3 coding DNA: TGTGCCGTGGAGACTAGCGGGATCTATGAGCAGTACTTC. Together with reference TRBV7-3 and TRBJ2-7, the CDR3 gives the full variable domain: GAGVSQTPSNKVTEKGKYVELRCDPISGHTALYWYRQSLGQGPEFLIYFQGTGAADDSGLPNDRFFAVRPEGSVSTLKIQRTERGDSAVYLCAVETSGIYEQYFGPGTRLTVT.

The table lists this clonotype with a few counts. The rearrangement joins TRBV5-1 to TRBJ2-7; 7 bases fit TRBD1. Unmatched junction bases numbered 4, after V lost 2 bases and J lost 2 bases. The germline V gene has CDR1 SGHRS and CDR2 YFSETQ. The CDR3 runs 14 residues. CDR3 nucleotide sequence: TGCGCCAGCAGCTTTCAGGGGGACACCTACGAGCAGTACTTC. Protein sequence: CASSFQGDTYEQYF.

CDR3 coding DNA: TGTGCCAGCAGCTTAAGGGACAGTTATTGGTTGGCCGGATCGAATGAGCAGTTCTTC. Encoded protein: CASSLRDSYWLAGSNEQFF. The rearrangement links TRBV7-2 to TRBJ2-1; 7 bases agree with TRBD1. There are 19 residues in the CDR3. Germline V gives CDR1 SGHTA, CDR2 FQGNSA. V was pared by 2 bases and J by 7 bases, with 20 bases of the junction left unmatched. The full variable domain, in which reference TRBV7-2 and TRBJ2-1 provide the parts outside the CDR3, is GAGVSQSPSNKVTEKGKDVELRCDPISGHTALYWYRQSLGQGLEFLIYFQGNSAPDKSGLPSDRFSAERTGGSVSTLTIQRTQQEDSAVYLCASSLRDSYWLAGSNEQFFGPGTRLTVL.

The V and J genes are TRBV9 and TRBJ2-4; maybe TRBD2 (5 bases). Per germline, CDR1 SGDLS and CDR2 YYNGEE. This CDR3 has 13 amino acids. Trimming left V 4 bases short and J 8 bases short, with 13 bases between. This CDR3 reads CASSPPDGDIQYF. CDR3 sequence (DNA): TGTGCCAGCAGCCCACCGGACGGGGACATTCAGTACTTC.

This clonotype was observed many times. This chain connects TRBV7-2 to TRBJ2-6, with 7 bases fitting TRBD1. CDR1 SGHTA and CDR2 FQGNSA come from the germline V gene. With 3 bases clipped from V and 4 bases from J, the junction kept 3 bases outside the gene matches. CDR3 length: 15 amino acids. The CDR3 spells CASSLTGSGANVLTF. As DNA, the CDR3 is TGTGCCAGCAGCTTGACAGGGTCGGGGGCCAACGTCCTGACTTTC.

This clonotype has ten or more counts. The CDR3 region is CATSREVGLAAPNIQYF. In nucleotides, the CDR3 is TGTGCCACCAGCAGAGAGGTGGGACTAGCGGCACCGAACATTCAGTACTTC. The chain is built from TRBV15 and TRBJ2-4; 11 bases fit TRBD2. From germline, CDR1 is LNHNV and CDR2 YYDKDF (reference sequence). CDR3 length equals 17 residues. V trimming: 0 bases; J trimming: 7 bases; junction bases outside the gene matches: 8.

This chain uses TRBV4-2 with TRBJ2-5; maybe TRBD1 (5 bases). This CDR3 has 18 amino acids. In germline, CDR1 is LGHNA, CDR2 YNFKEQ. V was cut by 1 base and J by 1 base, with 19 bases left in between. Here the CDR3 DNA reads TGTGCCAGCAGCCAAGTATCGGGTGTGGGGCACAGCCAAGAGACCCAGTACTTC. This codes for CASSQVSGVGHSQETQYF.

This clonotype appeared many times. This chain connects TRBV2 to TRBJ1-5, with TRBD1 matching 8 bases. The junction had 7 bases not matched to a gene; V was cut back by 5 bases and J by 4 bases. Germline V gene sequence: CDR1 SNHLY, CDR2 FYNNEI. The length of the CDR3 is 15 residues. CDR3 in amino acids: CASSIDRGRNQPQHF. The CDR3 bases are TGTGCCAGCAGTATTGACAGGGGACGTAATCAGCCCCAGCATTTT. Variable domain in full (rest from reference TRBV2 and TRBJ1-5): EPEVTQTPSHQVTQMGQEVILRCVPISNHLYFYWYRQILGQKVEFLVSFYNNEISEKSEIFDDQFSVERPDGSNFTLKIRSTKLEDSAMYFCASSIDRGRNQPQHFGDGTRLSIL.

V usage is TRBV5-4 and J usage is TRBJ1-2; no definite D call. The V end lost 5 bases, the J end lost 4 bases, and 15 bases lay between the germline ends. Germline V gene sequence: CDR1 SGHNT, CDR2 YYREEE (reference sequence). This CDR3 is built from 14 residues. Here the CDR3 reads CASSSGITGYGYTF. The CDR3 nucleotides are TGTGCCAGCAGTTCGGGAATTACCGGCTATGGCTACACCTTC. The variable domain in full, with the rest retrieved from reference TRBV5-4 and TRBJ1-2, is ETGVTQSPTHLIKTRGQQVTLRCSSQSGHNTVSWYQQALGQGPQFIFQYYREEENGRGNFPPRFSGLQFPNYSSELNVNALELDDSALYLCASSSGITGYGYTFGSGTRLTVV.

This clonotype appeared once. CDR3 sequence (DNA): TGTGCCAGTAGTAACGGGGGACACTACGAGCAGTACTTC. It specifies CASSNGGHYEQYF. The chain couples TRBV19 to TRBJ2-7; the D call may be TRBD1 or TRBD2 (6 bases each). Germline CDR1 and CDR2: LNHDA and SQIVND (reference sequence). The CDR3 has 13 residues. V lost 4 bases to trimming and J lost 3 bases, with 10 bases between them.

This clonotype was seen just once. This chain uses TRBV29-1 with TRBJ1-5; D perhaps matches TRBD1 (6 bases). The germline V and J ends were trimmed by 6 bases and 5 bases, with 14 bases remaining between them. Germline loops: CDR1 SQVTM, CDR2 ANQGSEA. This CDR3 is built from 13 residues. The CDR3 nucleotides read TGCAGCGTCTCAATCAGGGGAGATCAGCCCCAGCATTTT. This codes for CSVSIRGDQPQHF. Drawing the rest from reference TRBV29-1 and TRBJ1-5, the complete variable domain is SAVISQKPSRDICQRGTSLTIQCQVDSQVTMMFWYRQQPGQSLTLIATANQGSEATYESGFVIDKFPISRPNLTFSTLTVSNMSPEDSSIYLCSVSIRGDQPQHFGDGTRLSIL.

The chain links TRBV28 to TRBJ1-5, with TRBD1 as a possible D gene (6 bases). Germline CDR1 and CDR2: MDHEN and SYDVKM. The CDR3 consists of 13 residues. Trimming shortened V by 6 bases and J by 9 bases, and 15 bases separated the two germline ends. The CDR3 nucleotides are TGTGCCAGCAGAGGACAGCCCGGTCGGCCCCAGCATTTT. Translation gives CASRGQPGRPQHF.

The V and J genes are TRBV20-1 and TRBJ1-5, with D unclear. Trimming took off 3 bases at V and 4 bases at J, with 10 bases between the two ends. There are 13 residues in the CDR3. CDR1 is DFQATT and CDR2 is SNEGSKA in the germline V gene (reference sequence). The chain's CDR3 is CSASGSGNQPQHF. The CDR3 bases are TGCAGTGCTAGCGGGTCGGGAAATCAGCCCCAGCATTTT.

Only a few counts were recorded for this clonotype. The rearrangement links TRBV15 to TRBJ1-6, with 9 bases that match TRBD1. This CDR3 is 16 amino acids long. CDR1 and CDR2 from the germline V gene are LNHNV and YYDKDF (reference sequence). J gave up 9 bases and V 3 bases, and 9 bases lay outside the gene matches. The CDR3 bases are TGTGCCACCAGCAGTTCGGGACAGGGAGGATTTTCACCCCTCCACTTT. It yields the protein CATSSSGQGGFSPLHF.

The V and J genes are TRBV19 and TRBJ2-3, with a weak D call TRBD2 (6 bases). Germline assignment: CDR1 LNHDA and CDR2 SQIVND (reference sequence). The CDR3 spans 16 residues. Trimming cost V 3 bases and J 1 base, with 14 bases left between them. CDR3 DNA: TGTGCCAGTAGTATGGAGGGCTACCGGGGCACAGATACGCAGTATTTT. As protein: CASSMEGYRGTDTQYF.

The chain couples TRBV24-1 to TRBJ2-1; 11 bases agree with TRBD2. The CDR3 is 16 amino acids. Germline values: CDR1 KGHDR, CDR2 SFDVKD. With V trimmed by 2 bases and J by 5 bases, 4 bases remained unmatched. The CDR3 reads CATSDSQTSGDNEQFF. CDR3 nucleotide sequence: TGTGCCACCAGTGATTCGCAGACTAGCGGGGACAATGAGCAGTTCTTC.